In its sample, the clone carrying this TCR beta chain was seen a few times. The data originate from a study of beta chain features in type 1 diabetes. The sequenced template was cDNA made from the entire isolated RNA. Some 3.8 million reads, on average, came from each naive, central memory and regulatory T cell sample. The protocol was immunoSEQ multiplex PCR, while the TCRdb copy is restricted to in-frame clones and leaves out a portion. The table shows almost 350,000 clones, with 8% occurring only once. V was shortened by 5 bases and J by 9 bases, with 20 bases between the two germline ends. The CDR3 sequence is 14 residues long. The germline V gene has CDR1 SGHVS and CDR2 FQNEAQ.

Sequenced input: central memory CD4+ T cells from blood. The origin of this receptor is a woman aged 18-35 years in good health. This chain connects TRBV7-8 to TRBJ2-7; no clear D. For the CDR3, the DNA is TGTGCCAGCAGCCACTACACTCCTACTTCTATGCAGTACTTC. It is translated as CASSHYTPTSMQYF.